The table lists the clone carrying this TCR beta chain with a few counts. Its antigen remains unidentified. The CDR3 runs to 14 residues. Germline CDR1 is SGHTA and CDR2 is FQGNSA. V lost 1 base and J 8 bases, leaving 12 bases between the germline ends. The data stem from a study of T cell repertoires in cytomegalovirus infection. In the study overall: It was recently identified HLA-C-restricted and well-studied HLA-B-restricted CMV epitopes that the study used.

One entry per CDR3 protein, called by TCRdb with MiXCR from the reads. The repertoire has roughly 78,000 distinct CDR3 sequences, 35% to 45% of them found once; the top ten carry approximately 93%. The sequence came from a human donor in good health (CMV status not recorded). Some clones in this sample may be carry-over from other donors' samples. V is TRBV7-2 and J is TRBJ2-1, with D unclear. The sequenced sample was CD8+ T cells from cultured PBMCs, obtained from culture after CMV antigen stimulation. The CDR3 bases are TGTGCCAGCAGCTTAGGACCGGGCTTGGATGAGCAGTTCTTC. It specifies CASSLGPGLDEQFF.